The 5 T cell receptor beta chains presented below share a single source sample, sequenced in a study of blood T cell repertoires in COVID-19. Data came from immunoSEQ multiplex PCR; TCRdb stores just in-frame clones and leaves some out. The table includes about 320,000 clones, about 89% detected once. Source material: PBMCs or T cells enriched from blood (not recorded which). Source of these receptors: a man aged 60 to 75 who had recovered from COVID-19.

This chain uses TRBV11-2 with TRBJ1-2, with D tentatively TRBD1 (5 bases). Germline V lookup: CDR1 SGHAT, CDR2 FQNNGV. This CDR3 region has 14 residues. V was clipped by 5 bases and J by 1 base, with 11 bases between them. Here the CDR3 reads CASSPHRSNYGYTF. The DNA for the CDR3 is TGTGCCAGCAGCCCCCACAGGAGTAACTATGGCTACACCTTC.

The CDR3 reads CASSNPGTTDYGYTF. In DNA, the CDR3 is TGCGCCAGCAGCAACCCGGGGACAACAGACTATGGCTACACCTTC. The chain recombines TRBV5-1 with TRBJ1-2; a weak D match, TRBD1 (6 bases). V was pared by 4 bases and J by 3 bases, with 16 bases between. CDR1 and CDR2 from the germline V gene are SGHRS and YFSETQ. The CDR3 sequence is 15 residues long.

The chain uses TRBV9 and TRBJ2-2; maybe TRBD1 (5 bases). The germline V gene encodes CDR1 SGDLS and CDR2 YYNGEE. Trimming removed 1 base at V and 4 bases at J, with 11 bases between. The CDR3 runs to 15 residues. This chain's CDR3 is CASSVQGKLTGELFF. The CDR3 DNA is TGTGCCAGCAGCGTACAGGGAAAACTCACCGGGGAGCTGTTTTTT. The full variable domain, rest sourced from reference TRBV9 and TRBJ2-2, is DSGVTQTPKHLITATGQRVTLRCSPRSGDLSVYWYQQSLDQGLQFLIQYYNGEERAKGNILERFSAQQFPDLHSELNLSSLELGDSALYFCASSVQGKLTGELFFGEGSRLTVL.

The chain combines TRBV2 with TRBJ2-5; 8 nucleotides line up with TRBD1. The CDR3 contains 16 residues. Losses at the gene ends were 2 bases for V and 4 bases for J; bases not matched to a gene: 9. Looked up from germline, CDR1 is SNHLY and CDR2 is FYNNEI. The CDR3 region has the DNA TGTGCCAGCAGTGAAATTGGCAGGGGGCGAGGAGAGACCCAGTACTTC. This translates into CASSEIGRGRGETQYF.

This clone was recorded only once. The J gene is TRBJ2-7, the V gene TRBV3-1 (or the pseudogene TRBV3-2); 9 bases align to TRBD1. With 4 bases clipped from V and 2 bases from J, the junction kept 6 bases outside the gene matches. Germline-derived CDR1 and CDR2 are LGHDT and YNNKEL (reference sequence). This CDR3 spans 15 amino acids. In nucleotides, the CDR3 is TGTGCCAGCAGCCGCCCGGGACAGGGCGCCTACGAGCAGTACTTC. Its translation is CASSRPGQGAYEQYF.